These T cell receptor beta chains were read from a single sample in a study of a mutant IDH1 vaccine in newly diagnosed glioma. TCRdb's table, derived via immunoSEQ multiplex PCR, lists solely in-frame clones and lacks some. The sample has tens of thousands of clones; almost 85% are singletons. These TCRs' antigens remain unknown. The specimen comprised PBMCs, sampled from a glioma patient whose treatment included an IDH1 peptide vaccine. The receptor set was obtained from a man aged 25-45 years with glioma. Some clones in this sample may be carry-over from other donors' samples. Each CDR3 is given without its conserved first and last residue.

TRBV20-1	STSPEGEQY
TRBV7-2	ASSTRDRGQETQY
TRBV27	ASSPIQGRNIQY
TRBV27	ASSFAGISSYEQY
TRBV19	ASSMGESNIQY
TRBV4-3	ASSRNRDRANYGYT
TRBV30	AWSVGSGNPQETQY
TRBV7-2	ASSLVRTGDGYT
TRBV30	AWTGTGVSYEQY
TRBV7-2	ASSRLGGRNEQF
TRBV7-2	ASSSRVGTGYSPLH
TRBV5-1	ASSLVRTSGGSTDTQY
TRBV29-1	SVTGPGANVLT
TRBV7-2	ASSFRVPGELF
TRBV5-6	ASSSGQGQETQY
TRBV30	ACRGVGGTGELF
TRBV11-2	ASSSAGGFGYT
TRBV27	ASRLGPNEQY
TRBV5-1	ASSLIGRGGTDTQY
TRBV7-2	ASSLGGSLYGYT
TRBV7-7	ASSIMPQSRANVLT
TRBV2	ASSVRYQETQY
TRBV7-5	VRSLVEGVNTEAF
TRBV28	ASSAPQGANSPLH
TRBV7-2	ASSPSGVSTEAF
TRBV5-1	ASSISGTGGDGT
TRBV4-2	ASSQENGRWVVKTQY
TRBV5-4	ASSLVGRGPEAF
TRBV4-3	ASSPGGNAYEQY
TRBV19	ASSMSSSGWRTEAF
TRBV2	ASSGTSGSAGELF
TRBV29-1	SVEGQAQETQY
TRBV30	AWSTSRYNQPQH
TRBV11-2	ASSLRLALDEQY
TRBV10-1	ARKRRGSGLQNTGELF
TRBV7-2	ASSEGRTGGGYT
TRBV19	ASSTGPTVENIQY
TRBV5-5	ASSLGTSGVGEQF
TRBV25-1	ASSEGTSPYNEQF
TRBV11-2	ASSLERGTEAF
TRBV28	ASSFGQAKRSGNTIY
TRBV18	ASSPWQGNEKLF